This TCR beta chain was documented in a study of T cell responses to AZD1222 COVID-19 vaccine. Study findings and constraints: A rise in Spike-specific TCR breadth and depth followed two AZD1222 doses. Clonal diversity may have been underestimated, and the donors were mostly white British, with more females than males. Targeting of unmutated variant regions was reportedly seen in nearly half of spike-specific TCRs.

The CDR3 has 12 residues. Germline V lookup: CDR1 WNHNN, CDR2 SYGVQD (reference sequence). Trimming left V 0 bases short and J 9 bases short, with 6 bases between. Data came from immunoSEQ multiplex PCR; TCRdb stores just in-frame clones and leaves some out. The sample lists fewer than 120,000 clones; around 90% were seen once. Comments on this clone: As yet, its antigen is unknown.

Here the sequenced sample was peripheral blood, taken on day 0 of AZD1222 vaccination. The chain links TRBV10-1 to TRBJ2-1; no firm D call. The TCR originated in an adult in good health. In DNA form, the CDR3 reads TGCGCCAGCAGTGAGTCGTGGGGTGAGCAGTTCTTC. This gives the protein CASSESWGEQFF.